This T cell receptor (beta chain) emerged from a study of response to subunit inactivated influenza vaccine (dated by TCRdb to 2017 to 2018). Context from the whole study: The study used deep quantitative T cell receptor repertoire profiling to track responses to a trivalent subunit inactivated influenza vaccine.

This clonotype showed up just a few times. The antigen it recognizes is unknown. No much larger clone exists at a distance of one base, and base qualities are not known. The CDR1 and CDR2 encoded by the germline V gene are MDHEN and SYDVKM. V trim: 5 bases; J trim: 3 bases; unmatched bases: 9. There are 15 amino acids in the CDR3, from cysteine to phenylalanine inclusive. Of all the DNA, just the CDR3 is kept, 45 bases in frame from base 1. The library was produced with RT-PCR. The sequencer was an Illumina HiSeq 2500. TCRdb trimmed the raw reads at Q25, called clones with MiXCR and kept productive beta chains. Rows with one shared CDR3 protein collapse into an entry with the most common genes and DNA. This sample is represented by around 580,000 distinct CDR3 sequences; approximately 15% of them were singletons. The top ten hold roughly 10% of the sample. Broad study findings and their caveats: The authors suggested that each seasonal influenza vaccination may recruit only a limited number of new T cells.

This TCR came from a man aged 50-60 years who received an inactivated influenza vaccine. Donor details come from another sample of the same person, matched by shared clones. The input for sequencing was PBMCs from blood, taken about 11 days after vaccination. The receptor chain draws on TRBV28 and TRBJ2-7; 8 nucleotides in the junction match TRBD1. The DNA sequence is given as TGTGCCAGCAGTACCGCGGGACAGGTCAACTACGAGCAGTACTTC. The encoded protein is CASSTAGQVNYEQYF. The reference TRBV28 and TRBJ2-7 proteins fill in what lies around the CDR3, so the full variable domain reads DVKVTQSSRYLVKRTGEKVFLECVQDMDHENMFWYRQDPGLGLRLIYFSYDVKMKEKGDIPEGYSVSREKKERFSLILESASTNQTSMYLCASSTAGQVNYEQYFGPGTRLTVT.